This T cell receptor (beta chain) was sequenced for a study of blood T cell repertoires in COVID-19. For the study at large: T cells, B-cell-depleted T cells, or PBMCs provided the cDNA or gDNA that served as material.

Trimming removed 6 bases from V and 6 bases from J; junction bases left unmatched: 6. The CDR3 totals 13 residues. The data were produced by immunoSEQ multiplex PCR, yet TCRdb's version contains in-frame clones alone and is incomplete. The sample lists roughly 130,000 clones, about 79% occurring once. Study members were between about 18 and 90 years old and lived in fewer than 30 US regions. Sequenced material: PBMCs or T cells enriched from blood (not recorded which). The gene calls are TRBV12-3 or TRBV12-4 and TRBJ1-2, with 8 bases identical to TRBD1. The source is a man aged 45 to 65 who had recovered from COVID-19. This chain's CDR3 is CASRFDRGHGYTF. The CDR3, as DNA: TGTGCCAGCAGATTCGACAGGGGACATGGCTACACCTTC.